The sequence of this T cell receptor beta chain was determined in a study of PD-L1 blockade in urothelial cancer. Study in general: Analysis of blood occurred 3 weeks (second dose) and 6 weeks after treatment start.

TCRdb keeps only in-frame clones here, not all; method: immunoSEQ multiplex PCR. The sample shows tens of thousands of clones, approximately 81% of them seen only once. Trimming pared 3 bases from V and 2 bases from J, leaving 10 bases between. The CDR3 has 14 amino acids. Per germline, CDR1 KGHSH and CDR2 LQKENI. Documented time point: peripheral blood 6 weeks after treatment start. This sequence originates from a man between 65 and 85 years old with urothelial cancer. The V gene is TRBV18, the J gene TRBJ1-2; D not certain. Specimen: PBMCs, collected around atezolizumab (anti-PD-L1) treatment. The CDR3 sequence is CASSPATGNYGYTF. CDR3 in DNA: TGTGCCAGCTCACCCGCGACGGGGAACTATGGCTACACCTTC.